This T cell receptor (beta chain) was profiled in a study of T-cell reconstitution after alpha-beta-depleted transplantation in children. Study-wide points: High day-60 TCRbeta diversity in some patients came from surviving recipient T cells and thymic progenitors.

Germline loops: CDR1 DFQATT, CDR2 SNEGSKA (reference sequence). The V end was cut by 1 base, the J end by 4 bases, with 14 bases between. This CDR3 spans 15 amino acids. TCRbeta library preparation incorporated unique molecular identifiers. Using its own MiXCR run on the PCR reads, TCRdb lists one record per CDR3 protein. The sample yields 550,000 to 800,000 distinct CDR3 sequences, roughly 14% seen once. This clonotype was seen ten or more times. The antigen remains unidentified. The sample here was PBMCs, taken before TCRalphabeta/CD19-depleted stem cell transplant. J is TRBJ2-1 and V is TRBV20-1; a possible D gene is TRBD2 (6 bases). The origin of this receptor is a girl between 2 and 10 years old with congenital amegakaryocytic thrombocytopenia, due to receive a stem cell transplant. The CDR3 sequence is CSARGNSGSYNEQFF. The CDR3 DNA is TGCAGTGCTAGAGGAAATAGCGGAAGTTACAATGAGCAGTTCTTC.